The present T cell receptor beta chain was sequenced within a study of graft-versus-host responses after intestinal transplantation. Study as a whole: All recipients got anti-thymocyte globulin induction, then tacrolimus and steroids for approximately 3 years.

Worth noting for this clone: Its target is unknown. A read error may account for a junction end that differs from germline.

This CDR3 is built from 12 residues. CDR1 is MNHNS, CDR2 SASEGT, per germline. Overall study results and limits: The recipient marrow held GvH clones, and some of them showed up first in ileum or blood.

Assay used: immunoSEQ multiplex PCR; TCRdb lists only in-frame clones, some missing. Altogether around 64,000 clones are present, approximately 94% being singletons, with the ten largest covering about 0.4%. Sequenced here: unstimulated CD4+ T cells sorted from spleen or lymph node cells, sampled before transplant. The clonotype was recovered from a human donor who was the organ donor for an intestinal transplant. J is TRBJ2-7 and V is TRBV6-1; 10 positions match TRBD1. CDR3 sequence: CASSEPGDRGSF. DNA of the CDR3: TGTGCCAGCAGTGAACCGGGGGACAGGGGTTCCTTC.